The present TCR beta chain was sequenced within a study of control samples from healthy donors and cancer patients. Only in-frame clones appear in the TCRdb table, and some are missing; sequencing was by immunoSEQ multiplex PCR. The table lists about 96,000 clones, approximately 95% of them singletons. Germline loops: CDR1 SQVTM, CDR2 ANQGSEA. V dropped 8 bases and J dropped 0 bases, with 26 bases sitting between them. CDR3 length equals 18 residues. The rearrangement links TRBV29-1 to TRBJ1-5; D may be TRBD1 (6 bases). The sequenced sample was blood. The source of this sequence is a man aged 18 to 30 in good health. The CDR3 DNA reads as TGCAGCATTACGATAGAGAGACAGGCCCCGAATAGCAATCAGCCCCAGCATTTT. It yields the protein CSITIERQAPNSNQPQHF.